This TCR beta chain was profiled in a study of blood T cell repertoires in COVID-19. Study-wide context: Whether acute or convalescent, the COVID-19 samples came from the United States, Italy and Spain. The cDNA or gDNA used as material had been derived from T cells, B-cell-depleted T cells, or PBMCs.

This clone was observed once. How the authors handled the data: Nucleated cell number was recorded as an estimate derived from reference gene primer amplification. Clones were sequenced by immunoSEQ multiplex PCR, and TCRdb holds only the in-frame ones, with some missing. The DNA gave D and trimming, while V, J and clone size come from that table. The sample yields tens of thousands of clones, 70% to 90% seen once. Sequenced: peripheral blood. This clonotype was obtained from a man aged 55 to 69 with acute or convalescent COVID-19.

In DNA, the CDR3 is TGTGCCAGCAGCCAAGGAGACAGGGATTATGAAAAACTGTTTTTT. Translated: CASSQGDRDYEKLFF. The chain is built from TRBV3-1 (or the pseudogene TRBV3-2) and TRBJ1-4; 7 positions agree with TRBD1. Germline-derived CDR1 and CDR2 are LGHDT and YNNKEL (reference sequence). The CDR3 length is 15 residues. Trimming at V came to 1 base and at J to 6 bases, leaving 5 bases not matched to a gene.